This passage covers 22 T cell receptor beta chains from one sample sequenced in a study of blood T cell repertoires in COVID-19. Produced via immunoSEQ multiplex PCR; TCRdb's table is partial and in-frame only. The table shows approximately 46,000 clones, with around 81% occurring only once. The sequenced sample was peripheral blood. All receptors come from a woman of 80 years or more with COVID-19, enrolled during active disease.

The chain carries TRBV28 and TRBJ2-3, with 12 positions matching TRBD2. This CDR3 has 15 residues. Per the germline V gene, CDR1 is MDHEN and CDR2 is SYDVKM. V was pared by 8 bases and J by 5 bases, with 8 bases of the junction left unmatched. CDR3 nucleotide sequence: TGTGCCAGCCTGGAGACTAGCGGGGGTCTAGATACGCAGTATTTT. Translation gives CASLETSGGLDTQYF.

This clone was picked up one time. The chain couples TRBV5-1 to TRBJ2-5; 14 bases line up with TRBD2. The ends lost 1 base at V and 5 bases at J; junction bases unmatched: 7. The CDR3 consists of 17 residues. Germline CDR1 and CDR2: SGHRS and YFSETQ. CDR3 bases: TGCGCCAGCAGCTTGCAGGGACTAGCGGGAGTAGGGGAGACCCAGTACTTC. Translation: CASSLQGLAGVGETQYF.

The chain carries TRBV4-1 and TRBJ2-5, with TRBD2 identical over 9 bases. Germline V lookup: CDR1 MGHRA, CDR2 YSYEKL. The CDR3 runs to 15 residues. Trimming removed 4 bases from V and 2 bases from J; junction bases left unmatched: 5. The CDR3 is CASSPVAGVQETQYF. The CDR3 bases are TGCGCCAGCAGCCCTGTAGCGGGGGTGCAAGAGACCCAGTACTTC.

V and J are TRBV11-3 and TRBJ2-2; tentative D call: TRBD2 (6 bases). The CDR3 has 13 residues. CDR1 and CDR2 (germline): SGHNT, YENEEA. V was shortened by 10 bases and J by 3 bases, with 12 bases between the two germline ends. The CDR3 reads CATASGYTGELFF. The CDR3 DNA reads TGTGCCACCGCCAGCGGGTACACCGGGGAGCTGTTTTTT.

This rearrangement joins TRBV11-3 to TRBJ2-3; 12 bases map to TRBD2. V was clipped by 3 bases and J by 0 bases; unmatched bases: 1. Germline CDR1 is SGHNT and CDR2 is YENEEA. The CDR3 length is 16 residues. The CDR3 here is CASSLGTSGSTDTQYF. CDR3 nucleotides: TGTGCCAGCAGCTTGGGGACTAGCGGGAGCACAGATACGCAGTATTTT.

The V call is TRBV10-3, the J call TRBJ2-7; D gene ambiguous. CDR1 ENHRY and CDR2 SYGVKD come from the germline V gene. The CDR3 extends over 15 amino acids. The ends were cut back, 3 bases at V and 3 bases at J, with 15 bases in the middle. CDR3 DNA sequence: TGTGCCATCAGTGACACGGCGGCCAGTAACTACGAGCAGTACTTC. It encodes CAISDTAASNYEQYF.

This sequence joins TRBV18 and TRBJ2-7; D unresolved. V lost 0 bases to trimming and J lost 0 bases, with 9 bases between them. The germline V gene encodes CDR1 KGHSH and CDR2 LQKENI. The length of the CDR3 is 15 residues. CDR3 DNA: TGTGCCAGCTCACCACCGGTAGTCGCCTCCTACGAGCAGTACTTC. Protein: CASSPPVVASYEQYF.

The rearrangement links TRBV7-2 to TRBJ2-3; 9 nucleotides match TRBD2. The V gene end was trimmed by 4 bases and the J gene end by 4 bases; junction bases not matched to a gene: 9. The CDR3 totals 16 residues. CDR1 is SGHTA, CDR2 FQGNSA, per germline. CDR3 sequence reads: CASSSSSGIGADTQYF. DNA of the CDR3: TGTGCCAGCAGCTCATCTAGCGGGATAGGGGCAGATACGCAGTATTTT.

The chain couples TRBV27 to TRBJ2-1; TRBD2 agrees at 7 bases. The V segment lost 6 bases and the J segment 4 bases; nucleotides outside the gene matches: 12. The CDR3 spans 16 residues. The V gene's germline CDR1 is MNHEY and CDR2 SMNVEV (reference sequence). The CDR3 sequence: CASRPSLGGGYNEQFF. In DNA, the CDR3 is TGTGCCAGCAGACCCTCTTTGGGCGGGGGTTACAATGAGCAGTTCTTC.

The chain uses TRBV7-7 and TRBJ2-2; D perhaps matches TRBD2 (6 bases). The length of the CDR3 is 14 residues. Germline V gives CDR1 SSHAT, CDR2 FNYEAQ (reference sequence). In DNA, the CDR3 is TGTGCTAGCGGTAATACGGGAGCGGCCGGGGAGCTGTTTTTT. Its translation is CASGNTGAAGELFF.

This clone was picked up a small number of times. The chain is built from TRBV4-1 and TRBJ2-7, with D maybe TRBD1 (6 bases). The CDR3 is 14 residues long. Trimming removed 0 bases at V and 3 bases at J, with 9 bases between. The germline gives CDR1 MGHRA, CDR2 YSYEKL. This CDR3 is CASSQDRGYYEQYF. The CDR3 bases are TGCGCCAGCAGCCAAGATAGGGGGTACTACGAGCAGTACTTC.

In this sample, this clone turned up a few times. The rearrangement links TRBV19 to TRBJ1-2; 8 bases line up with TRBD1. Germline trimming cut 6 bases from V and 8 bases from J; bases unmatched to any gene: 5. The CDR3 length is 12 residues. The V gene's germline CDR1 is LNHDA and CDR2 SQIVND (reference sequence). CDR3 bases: TGTGCCAGTAGACAGGGGGTCTGGGGCTACACCTTC. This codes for CASRQGVWGYTF.

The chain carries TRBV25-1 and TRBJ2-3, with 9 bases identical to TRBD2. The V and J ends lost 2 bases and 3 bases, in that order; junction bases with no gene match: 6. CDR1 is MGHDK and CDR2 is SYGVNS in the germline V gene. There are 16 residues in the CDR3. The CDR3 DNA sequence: TGTGCCAGCAGTGAAGGTGGCGGGAGGGTTACAGATACGCAGTATTTT. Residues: CASSEGGGRVTDTQYF.

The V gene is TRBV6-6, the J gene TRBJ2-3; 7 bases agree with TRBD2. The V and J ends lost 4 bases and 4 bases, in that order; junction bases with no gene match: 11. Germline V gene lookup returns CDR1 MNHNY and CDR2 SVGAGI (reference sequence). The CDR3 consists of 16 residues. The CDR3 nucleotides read TGTGCCAGCAGTTTTGGGGGGGGGTCGGGTTCAGATACGCAGTATTTT. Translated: CASSFGGGSGSDTQYF.

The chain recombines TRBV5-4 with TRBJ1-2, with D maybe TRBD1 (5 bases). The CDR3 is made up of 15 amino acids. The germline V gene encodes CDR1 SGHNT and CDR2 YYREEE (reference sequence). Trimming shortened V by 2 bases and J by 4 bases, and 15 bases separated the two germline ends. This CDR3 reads CASSLDPGDSYGYTF. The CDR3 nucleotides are TGTGCCAGCAGCTTAGACCCCGGGGACTCCTATGGCTACACCTTC.

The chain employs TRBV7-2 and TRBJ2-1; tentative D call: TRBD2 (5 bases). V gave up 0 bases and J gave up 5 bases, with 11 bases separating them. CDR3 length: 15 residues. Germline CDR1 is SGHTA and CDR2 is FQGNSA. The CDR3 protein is CASSLAGAPHNEQFF. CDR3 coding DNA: TGTGCCAGCAGCTTAGCGGGAGCCCCTCACAATGAGCAGTTCTTC.

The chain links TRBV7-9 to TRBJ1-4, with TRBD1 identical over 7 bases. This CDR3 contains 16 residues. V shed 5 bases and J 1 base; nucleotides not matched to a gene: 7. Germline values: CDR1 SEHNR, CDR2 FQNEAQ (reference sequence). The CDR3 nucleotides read TGTGCCAGCAGCCCGGAGGGGGCAGGAACTAATGAAAAACTGTTTTTT. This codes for CASSPEGAGTNEKLFF.

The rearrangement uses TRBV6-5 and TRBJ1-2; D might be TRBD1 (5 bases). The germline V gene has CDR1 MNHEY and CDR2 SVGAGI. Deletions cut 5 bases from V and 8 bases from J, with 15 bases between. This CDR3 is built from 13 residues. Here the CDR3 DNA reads TGTGCCAGCAGTCCCACCCGGGACTCCGGCTACACCTTC. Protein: CASSPTRDSGYTF.

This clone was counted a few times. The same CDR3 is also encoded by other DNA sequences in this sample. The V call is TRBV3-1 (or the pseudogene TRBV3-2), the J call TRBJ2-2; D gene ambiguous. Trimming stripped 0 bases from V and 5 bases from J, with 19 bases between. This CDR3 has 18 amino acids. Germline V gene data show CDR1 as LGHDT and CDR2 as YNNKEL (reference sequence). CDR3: CASSQDRSIYLATGELFF. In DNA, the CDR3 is TGTGCCAGCAGCCAAGACCGGTCGATATATTTAGCTACCGGGGAGCTGTTTTTT.

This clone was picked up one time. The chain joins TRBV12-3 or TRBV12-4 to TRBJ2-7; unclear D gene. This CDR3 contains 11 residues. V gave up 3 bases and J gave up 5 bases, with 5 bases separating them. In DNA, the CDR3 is TGTGCCAGCAGTTTCTTAGACGAGCAGTACTTC. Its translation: CASSFLDEQYF.

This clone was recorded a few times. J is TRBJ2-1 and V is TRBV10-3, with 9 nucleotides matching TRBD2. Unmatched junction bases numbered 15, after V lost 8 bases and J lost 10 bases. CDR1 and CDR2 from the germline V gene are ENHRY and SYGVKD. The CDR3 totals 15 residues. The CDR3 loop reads CAIGSGSGSSREQFF. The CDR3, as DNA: TGTGCCATCGGTTCAGGTAGCGGGAGTAGTCGCGAGCAGTTCTTC.

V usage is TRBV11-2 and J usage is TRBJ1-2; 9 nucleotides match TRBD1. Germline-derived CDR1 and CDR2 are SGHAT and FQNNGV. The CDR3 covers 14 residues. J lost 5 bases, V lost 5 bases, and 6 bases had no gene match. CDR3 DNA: TGTGCCAGCAGCCGTACAGGGGGCGGGTATGGCTACACCTTC. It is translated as CASSRTGGGYGYTF.